The TCR beta chain described here comes from a study of control samples from healthy donors and cancer patients. Profiling relied on immunoSEQ multiplex PCR, and the TCRdb table lists in-frame clones only, not all of them. This table has about 120,000 clones, more than 85% appearing once. The CDR3 runs 15 residues. Trimming at V came to 5 bases and at J to 1 base, leaving 8 bases not matched to a gene. Germline V gene data show CDR1 as SQVTM and CDR2 as ANQGSEA. The sequencing input was blood. This receptor was obtained from a young woman in good health. The chain is built from TRBV29-1 and TRBJ2-7; 10 bases are shared with TRBD2. CDR3 DNA sequence: TGCAGCGTTCTATTAGCGGGAGGACGGTCCTACGAGCAGTACTTC. Protein sequence: CSVLLAGGRSYEQYF.